What follows are 10 T cell receptor beta chains derived from one specimen sequenced in a study of CD8 T cells in Susac syndrome. RNA amounts of roughly 0.5 to 1 ug underwent reverse transcription with random hexamers. TCRdb ran MiXCR on the immunoSEQ multiplex PCR reads and lists one entry per CDR3 protein. The sample has approximately 160,000 distinct CDR3 sequences, about 93% seen once. The sample consisted of CD4+ T cells from PBMCs. The receptors were sampled from a human donor in good health.

This rearrangement joins TRBV4-2 to TRBJ2-1; 10 bases align to TRBD2. The CDR3 is 18 residues long. The germline V gene has CDR1 LGHNA and CDR2 YNFKEQ. With V trimmed by 4 bases and J by 3 bases, 12 bases remained unmatched. The CDR3 loop reads CASSRGSGGGTGYNEQFF. For the CDR3, the DNA is TGTGCCAGCAGCCGTGGGAGCGGGGGGGGCACAGGCTACAATGAGCAGTTCTTC.

The chain links TRBV5-6 to TRBJ2-1; 13 bases fit TRBD2. J lost 0 bases, V lost 3 bases, and 12 bases had no gene match. Germline V gene data show CDR1 as SGHDT and CDR2 as YYEEEE. The CDR3 runs 20 residues. For the CDR3, the DNA is TGTGCCAGCAGCTCTTCACCGGGACTAGCGGGGTTCATCTCCTACAATGAGCAGTTCTTC. Residues: CASSSSPGLAGFISYNEQFF.

This clonotype showed up just once. V gene TRBV19 combines with J gene TRBJ2-2, with D hard to call. CDR1 and CDR2 from the germline V gene are LNHDA and SQIVND (reference sequence). Trimming took 10 bases from V and 6 from J, leaving 15 bases between them. The CDR3 has 13 amino acids. The DNA of the CDR3 is TGTGCCACTCAAAGCTTGTCGTCCGGGGAGCTGTTTTTT. Encoded protein: CATQSLSSGELFF. Based on the CDR3 plus reference TRBV19 and TRBJ2-2, the full variable domain is DGGITQSPKYLFRKEGQNVTLSCEQNLNHDAMYWYRQDPGQGLRLIYYSQIVNDFQKGDIAEGYSVSREKKESFPLTVTSAQKNPTAFYLCATQSLSSGELFFGEGSRLTVL.

This chain joins TRBV20-1 and TRBJ1-2, with D perhaps matching TRBD1 (6 bases). This CDR3 has 14 residues. V lost 3 bases and J 4 bases, leaving 15 bases between the germline ends. Germline assignment: CDR1 DFQATT and CDR2 SNEGSKA (reference sequence). The CDR3 DNA sequence: TGCAGTGCTAGTCCGGGGGCTATGGTCTATGGCTACACCTTC. Its translation is CSASPGAMVYGYTF.

V usage is TRBV20-1 and J usage is TRBJ1-3; D is undetermined. V was cut by 1 base and J by 2 bases, with 9 bases left in between. Germline CDR1 is DFQATT and CDR2 is SNEGSKA (reference sequence). The CDR3 spans 14 residues. Written as DNA, the CDR3 is TGCAGTGCTAGAGTGACGGCCACTGGAAACACCATATATTTT. Residues: CSARVTATGNTIYF.

This clonotype has a single count. The rearrangement uses TRBV6-6 and TRBJ1-1, with D perhaps TRBD1 (5 bases). The V end was cut by 0 bases, the J end by 8 bases, with 7 bases between. This CDR3 comprises 12 residues. The germline CDR1 and CDR2 sequences are MNHNY and SVGAGI (reference sequence). The CDR3 spells CASSYSGDEAFF. The CDR3, as DNA: TGTGCCAGCAGTTACTCAGGGGACGAAGCTTTCTTT.

The rearrangement joins TRBV7-3 to TRBJ1-1; tentatively, D is TRBD1 (6 bases). Germline CDR1 is SGHTA and CDR2 is FQGTGA. The V and J ends lost 0 bases and 8 bases respectively, with 10 bases between them. The CDR3 runs to 13 residues. CDR3 DNA sequence: TGTGCCAGCAGCTTAACGGGGGGCGGGGAAGCTTTCTTT. This codes for CASSLTGGGEAFF.

The chain combines TRBV20-1 with TRBJ2-1; D not certain. The germline gives CDR1 DFQATT, CDR2 SNEGSKA (reference sequence). Between the trimmed V and J ends, which lost 0 bases and 1 base, there was a span of 7 bases. This CDR3 is built from 14 residues. The CDR3, as DNA: TGCAGTGCTAGAGATGTGGATTCCTACAATGAGCAGTTCTTC. Encoded protein: CSARDVDSYNEQFF.

On this clonotype: A read error may account for a junction end that differs from germline. The CDR3 is CASSRSGPTNF. The CDR3 nucleotides read TGTGCCAGCAGCCGCTCCGGGCCAACGAACTTC. The V gene is TRBV3-1, the J gene TRBJ2-5; D is uncertain. Germline loops: CDR1 LGHDT, CDR2 YNNKEL (reference sequence). The CDR3 consists of 11 residues.

The CDR3 DNA follows: TGCAGTGCACCTAGGGGGGGAGAGATTCGGGACACTGAAGCTTTCTTT. Protein sequence: CSAPRGGEIRDTEAFF. This rearrangement joins TRBV20-1 to TRBJ1-1; a possible D gene is TRBD1 (6 bases). Trimming stripped 6 bases from V and 3 bases from J, with 23 bases between. Germline values: CDR1 DFQATT, CDR2 SNEGSKA (reference sequence). CDR3 length: 16 residues.